This paragraph reports one TCR beta chain. What it binds is unknown. This CDR3 region has 16 residues. After removal of 5 bases from V and 1 base from J, the junction contained 8 bases not matched to a gene. The germline gives CDR1 SGHAT, CDR2 FQNNGV. This sample was taken from a study of cytotoxic CD8 clonotypes in ibrutinib-treated CLL. Study in general: Treatment had run for a median about 12 months, range 6 to 36, when response samples were taken. Study-wide points: Under treatment, the uncommon public clonotypes either contracted or remained stable. Clonality went up at the time of ibrutinib response, stayed stable in sustained remission, and later dropped back toward its baseline level at progression.

Here immunoSEQ multiplex PCR was the method, and the copy in TCRdb shows in-frame clones only, minus some. The repertoire holds some 140,000 clones, with 75% to 95% as singletons. Sequences were derived from PBMCs, sampled after 12 months of ibrutinib treatment. The genes are TRBV11-2 and TRBJ1-3; TRBD1 aligns across 7 bases. This TCR came from a human donor with chronic lymphocytic leukemia. Here the CDR3 DNA reads TGTGCCAGCAGCCCAAGACAGGGCAAGTCTGGAAACACCATATATTTT. It specifies CASSPRQGKSGNTIYF.